These 30 T cell receptor beta chains originate from one sample sequenced in a study of control samples from healthy donors and cancer patients. The assay was immunoSEQ multiplex PCR, and TCRdb's table has in-frame clones only and misses some. The data contain around 26,000 clones, 82% of them seen just once; the ten biggest clones take up 20% to 25%. Source material: PBMCs. The receptors originated from a man in his sixties with colorectal cancer.

V usage is TRBV10-2 and J usage is TRBJ2-1, with 7 bases aligning to TRBD2. There are 15 residues in the CDR3. Germline V CDR1 and CDR2: WSHSY, SAAADI. J gave up 4 bases and V 1 base, and 4 bases lay outside the gene matches. Written as DNA, the CDR3 is TGCGCCAGCAGTGAGTGGAGCGGGATTTACAATGAGCAGTTCTTC. It codes for CASSEWSGIYNEQFF.

The V gene is TRBV30, the J gene TRBJ2-1; TRBD2 matches at 9 bases. This CDR3 contains 16 residues. The germline CDR1 and CDR2 sequences are GTSNPN and SVGIG (reference sequence). V dropped 0 bases and J dropped 2; count of bases not matched to a gene: 5. The CDR3 protein is CAWSVLAGGPYNEQFF. CDR3 nucleotide sequence: TGTGCCTGGAGTGTACTGGCGGGGGGGCCCTACAATGAGCAGTTCTTC.

This clone has only a few counts. The chain joins TRBV24-1 to TRBJ1-5, with 8 bases fitting TRBD1. The ends lost 4 bases at V and 8 bases at J; junction bases unmatched: 18. Germline-derived CDR1 and CDR2 are KGHDR and SFDVKD. CDR3 size: 18 residues. CDR3 DNA sequence: TGTGCCACCAGTGACCTGACAGGGGCCCTGATCGTTGGGAAGCCCCAGCATTTT. It is translated as CATSDLTGALIVGKPQHF.

This clone has a single count. The CDR3 region is CASSVEGMAGNTIYF. CDR3 sequence (DNA): TGTGCCAGCAGCGTAGAGGGGATGGCTGGAAACACCATATATTTT. The rearrangement joins TRBV9 to TRBJ1-3; TRBD1 might be the D (5 bases). Trimming removed 0 bases from V and 2 bases from J, with 9 bases in between. This CDR3 is 15 amino acids long. CDR1 is SGDLS and CDR2 is YYNGEE in the germline V gene.

This clone is judged medium-sized. Other DNA sequences in this specimen translate into the identical CDR3. The J gene is TRBJ1-1, the V gene TRBV19; D might be TRBD1 (5 bases). CDR1 LNHDA and CDR2 SQIVND come from the germline V gene (reference sequence). The CDR3 is made up of 13 amino acids. V was trimmed by 3 bases and J by 1 base, leaving 6 bases between them. The CDR3 DNA follows: TGTGCCAGTAGTATTGACAGGAACACTGAAGCTTTCTTT. It specifies CASSIDRNTEAFF. Based on the CDR3 plus reference TRBV19 and TRBJ1-1, the full variable domain is DGGITQSPKYLFRKEGQNVTLSCEQNLNHDAMYWYRQDPGQGLRLIYYSQIVNDFQKGDIAEGYSVSREKKESFPLTVTSAQKNPTAFYLCASSIDRNTEAFFGQGTRLTVV.

The chain has TRBV12-3 or TRBV12-4 and TRBJ1-2; possible D gene TRBD1, 5 bases. The CDR3 consists of 12 residues. With 5 bases removed from V and 8 bases from J, the gap between germline ends came to 12 bases. The DNA of the CDR3 is TGTGCCAGCAGTCCGCAGGGATTCGGCTACACCTTC. This gives the protein CASSPQGFGYTF.

The chain is built from TRBV24-1 and TRBJ2-2; D uncertain. The CDR3 contains 14 residues. V dropped 3 bases and J dropped 6 bases, with 10 bases sitting between them. Germline-derived CDR1 and CDR2 are KGHDR and SFDVKD. CDR3 amino acids: CATSDGGVPGELFF. CDR3 bases: TGTGCCACCAGTGATGGCGGAGTCCCCGGGGAGCTGTTTTTT.

V usage is TRBV25-1 and J usage is TRBJ1-6, with TRBD1 matching 8 bases. Germline CDR1 and CDR2: MGHDK and SYGVNS. V gave up 8 bases and J gave up 7 bases; unmatched junction bases: 7. The CDR3 is made up of 14 amino acids. This CDR3 reads CASGQGGLNSPLHF. Here the CDR3 DNA reads TGTGCCAGCGGACAGGGAGGTCTGAATTCACCCCTCCACTTT.

The chain employs TRBV27 and TRBJ1-1; no clear D. V lost 2 bases, J lost 1 base, and 5 bases lay in between. CDR3 size: 13 residues. Germline CDR1 is MNHEY and CDR2 is SMNVEV (reference sequence). The CDR3 DNA reads as TGTGCCAGCAGTTTAGAATCGAACACTGAAGCTTTCTTT. Translation gives CASSLESNTEAFF.

This clone came up a few times. This sequence joins TRBV12-3 or TRBV12-4 and TRBJ1-2; D uncertain. The CDR3 runs 13 residues. Trimming pared 3 bases from V and 2 bases from J, leaving 7 bases between. The CDR3 DNA sequence: TGTGCCAGCAGTTTGTTGGGGAACTATGGCTACACCTTC. Amino acid sequence: CASSLLGNYGYTF.

The chain links TRBV3-1 (or the pseudogene TRBV3-2) to TRBJ2-3; no firm D call. Germline V gives CDR1 LGHDT, CDR2 YNNKEL (reference sequence). The CDR3 covers 16 residues. Trimming shortened V by 0 bases and J by 1 base, and 11 bases separated the two germline ends. The CDR3 DNA follows: TGTGCCAGCAGCCAAGAAATTAGCTGGGGCACAGATACGCAGTATTTT. Protein sequence: CASSQEISWGTDTQYF.

This chain connects TRBV24-1 to TRBJ2-2; D possibly corresponds to TRBD2 (5 bases). Trimming shortened V by 1 base and J by 2 bases, and 7 bases separated the two germline ends. The CDR3 contains 15 residues. CDR1 is KGHDR, CDR2 SFDVKD, per germline. CDR3 bases: TGTGCCACCAGTGATTTTTCGGGAAACACCGGGGAGCTGTTTTTT. Its translation: CATSDFSGNTGELFF.

The rearrangement joins TRBV6-5 to TRBJ1-2; 7 nucleotides match TRBD1. Per the germline V gene, CDR1 is MNHEY and CDR2 is SVGAGI. The CDR3 runs 14 residues. V was clipped by 6 bases and J by 6 bases; unmatched bases: 10. CDR3 loop: CASRSDREVDGYTF. The DNA for the CDR3 is TGTGCCAGCAGATCTGACAGGGAGGTAGATGGCTACACCTTC.

In its sample, this clone was seen once. The V call is TRBV6-1, the J call TRBJ2-7, with no clear D. The CDR3 length is 12 residues. Germline V gene lookup returns CDR1 MNHNS and CDR2 SASEGT. V dropped 1 base and J dropped 3 bases, with 4 bases sitting between them. The CDR3 sequence is CASSEGIYEQYF. CDR3 nucleotide sequence: TGTGCCAGCAGTGAAGGCATCTACGAGCAGTACTTC.

The V and J genes are TRBV29-1 and TRBJ2-2; 9 nucleotides match TRBD1. V trimming: 1 base; J trimming: 5 bases; junction bases outside the gene matches: 5. CDR1 SQVTM and CDR2 ANQGSEA come from the germline V gene. The CDR3 is 15 residues long. For the CDR3, the DNA is TGCAGCGTTGAAGTAGGGACAGGGAGGACCGGGGAGCTGTTTTTT. It yields the protein CSVEVGTGRTGELFF.

The genes are TRBV2 and TRBJ1-3; D is uncertain. The V gene lost 7 bases and the J gene lost 6 bases, with 10 bases spanning the gap. CDR1 SNHLY and CDR2 FYNNEI come from the germline V gene. This CDR3 contains 12 residues. The CDR3 DNA follows: TGTGCCAGCACTTCAGGCCTAAACACCATATATTTT. Amino acids: CASTSGLNTIYF.

This clone came up a few times. For the CDR3, the DNA is TGTGCCAGCAGCTTGGACGGGGGGAGGGTGGATACGCAGTATTTT. It translates to CASSLDGGRVDTQYF. The V call is TRBV5-4, the J call TRBJ2-3; 7 bases fit TRBD2. The CDR3 has 15 residues. V shed 0 bases and J 6 bases; nucleotides not matched to a gene: 7. Germline-derived CDR1 and CDR2 are SGHNT and YYREEE (reference sequence).

The genes are TRBV6-5 and TRBJ2-7; 7 bases match TRBD1. Germline loops: CDR1 MNHEY, CDR2 SVGAGI. The V gene end was trimmed by 6 bases and the J gene end by 3 bases; junction bases not matched to a gene: 5. This CDR3 region has 13 residues. CDR3 coding DNA: TGTGCCAGCAGCCCGACAGGGCACTACGAGCAGTACGTC. Its protein product is CASSPTGHYEQYV.

The chain has TRBV24-1 and TRBJ2-5; D may be TRBD1 (6 bases). The germline gives CDR1 KGHDR, CDR2 SFDVKD. The CDR3 contains 15 residues. V gave up 0 bases and J gave up 4 bases, with 11 bases separating them. The CDR3 DNA reads as TGTGCCACCAGTGATTTGACCAGGGGCGGAGAGACCCAGTACTTC. Its translation: CATSDLTRGGETQYF.

V and J are TRBV7-2 and TRBJ1-1, with D unresolved. V was pared by 3 bases and J by 0 bases, with 11 bases between. Germline CDR1 is SGHTA and CDR2 is FQGNSA. The CDR3 has 15 residues. CDR3 sequence: CASSFQGQVNTEAFF. The CDR3 nucleotides are TGTGCCAGCAGCTTCCAAGGGCAGGTGAACACTGAAGCTTTCTTT.

The J gene is TRBJ1-2, the V gene TRBV5-4; 7 bases fit TRBD1. The trim removed 1 base at V and 3 bases at J, leaving 3 bases unmatched. Germline CDR1 reads SGHNT; CDR2 reads YYREEE (reference sequence). This CDR3 spans 14 amino acids. This chain's CDR3 is CASSLNRGDYGYTF. CDR3 nucleotides: TGTGCCAGCAGCTTGAACAGGGGAGACTATGGCTACACCTTC. Full variable domain (outside the CDR3, taken from reference TRBV5-4 and TRBJ1-2): ETGVTQSPTHLIKTRGQQVTLRCSSQSGHNTVSWYQQALGQGPQFIFQYYREEENGRGNFPPRFSGLQFPNYSSELNVNALELDDSALYLCASSLNRGDYGYTFGSGTRLTVV.

The gene calls are TRBV28 and TRBJ2-5; TRBD1 aligns across 10 bases. CDR1 and CDR2 (germline): MDHEN, SYDVKM. V dropped 3 bases and J dropped 2; count of bases not matched to a gene: 6. The CDR3 is 16 amino acids. CDR3 DNA sequence: TGTGCCAGCAGTTTGCCCGGGACAGGGGAACAAGAGACCCAGTACTTC. Its protein product is CASSLPGTGEQETQYF.

The chain joins TRBV7-9 to TRBJ2-7, with D unclear. V gave up 1 base and J gave up 3 bases, with 7 bases separating them. The CDR3 sequence is 13 residues long. Germline values: CDR1 SEHNR, CDR2 FQNEAQ (reference sequence). CDR3 DNA sequence: TGTGCCAGCAGCTTAGACGGCCTCTACGAGCAGTACTTC. Its translation: CASSLDGLYEQYF.

This clone was seen a handful of times. V usage is TRBV30 and J usage is TRBJ1-3; 8 positions match TRBD1. Trimming took 5 bases from V and 7 from J; bases not matched to a gene: 10. The CDR3 runs 14 residues. Germline CDR1 is GTSNPN and CDR2 is SVGIG (reference sequence). CDR3 sequence (DNA): TGTGCCTGGGCCGCGCCAGGGGGCAAGAACACCATATATTTT. As protein: CAWAAPGGKNTIYF.

The chain carries TRBV10-3 and TRBJ1-1; TRBD1 aligns across 12 bases. V lost 5 bases and J lost 2; bases outside the gene matches: 12. Germline lookup yields CDR1 ENHRY and CDR2 SYGVKD. This CDR3 comprises 18 residues. DNA of the CDR3: TGTGCCATCAGTCCTCGACCGGGACAGGGGGCGGAAAACACTGAAGCTTTCTTT. Translation: CAISPRPGQGAENTEAFF.

In DNA, the CDR3 is TGTGCCAGCAGCCCGGGACCCACTGGGGGAGAGACCCAGTACTTC. This gives the protein CASSPGPTGGETQYF. The gene calls are TRBV3-1 (or the pseudogene TRBV3-2) and TRBJ2-5; either TRBD1 or TRBD2 may fit D (5 bases each). V shed 4 bases and J shed 4 bases, with 16 bases lying between them. The V gene's germline CDR1 is LGHDT and CDR2 YNNKEL (reference sequence). This CDR3 has 15 amino acids.

The chain combines TRBV3-1 (or the pseudogene TRBV3-2) with TRBJ2-5; D is unclear. The length of the CDR3 is 13 residues. The ends were cut back, 0 bases at V and 3 bases at J, with 5 bases in the middle. Germline CDR1 is LGHDT and CDR2 is YNNKEL (reference sequence). The CDR3 loop reads CASSQDREETQYF. CDR3 coding DNA: TGTGCCAGCAGCCAAGATAGGGAAGAGACCCAGTACTTC.

This clone turned up a few times. The rearrangement links TRBV4-1 to TRBJ2-7, with 10 nucleotides matching TRBD2. Trimming took 2 bases from V and 1 from J; bases not matched to a gene: 11. The CDR3 consists of 18 residues. Germline values: CDR1 MGHRA, CDR2 YSYEKL. The chain's CDR3 is CASSQLAGEAFGSYEQYV. DNA for the CDR3: TGCGCCAGCAGCCAACTAGCGGGGGAGGCGTTTGGGTCCTACGAGCAGTACGTC.

The chain couples TRBV5-1 to TRBJ1-1; 11 nucleotides line up with TRBD1. Germline CDR1 and CDR2: SGHRS and YFSETQ. The CDR3 has 14 residues. With 3 bases clipped from V and 5 bases from J, the junction kept 3 bases outside the gene matches. The CDR3, as DNA: TGCGCCAGCAGCTCGCGGGACAGGGGGACTGAAGCTTTCTTT. As protein: CASSSRDRGTEAFF.

This chain uses TRBV24-1 with TRBJ2-3; TRBD1 aligns across 9 bases. This CDR3 has 16 residues. Germline trimming cut 4 bases from V and 5 bases from J; bases unmatched to any gene: 9. The germline gives CDR1 KGHDR, CDR2 SFDVKD. CDR3 bases: TGTGCCACCAGTGAGCATCGGACAGGGGCAGGAGATACGCAGTATTTT. Translation gives CATSEHRTGAGDTQYF.